These 5 T cell receptor beta chains share one sample of origin, sequenced in a study of cytomegalovirus exposure and HLA in healthy donors. Vbeta (60) and Jbeta (13) primers were used in the PCR. Clones were sequenced by immunoSEQ multiplex PCR, and TCRdb holds only the in-frame ones, with some missing. The sample shows about 170,000 clones, 60% to 85% of them seen only once. Sequencing was done on a sample of PBMCs. These receptors came from a female donor in good health and CMV-seronegative.

This chain links TRBV28 with TRBJ2-1; 8 bases align to TRBD2. Germline V gene data show CDR1 as MDHEN and CDR2 as SYDVKM. The CDR3 covers 16 residues. Trimming removed 1 base from V and 1 base from J; junction bases left unmatched: 3. CDR3 residues: CASSLFTSGSYNEQFF. The CDR3 DNA follows: TGTGCCAGCAGTTTATTTACTAGCGGATCCTACAATGAGCAGTTCTTC.

V gene TRBV5-4 combines with J gene TRBJ1-1; 7 bases are shared with TRBD1. Trimming at V came to 4 bases and at J to 1 base, leaving 4 bases not matched to a gene. The CDR3 has 14 amino acids. Germline CDR1 is SGHNT and CDR2 is YYREEE (reference sequence). Here the CDR3 DNA reads TGTGCCAGCAGCCCCTGGACAGGGAACACTGAAGCTTTCTTT. It specifies CASSPWTGNTEAFF. The whole variable domain, remainder taken from reference TRBV5-4 and TRBJ1-1, is ETGVTQSPTHLIKTRGQQVTLRCSSQSGHNTVSWYQQALGQGPQFIFQYYREEENGRGNFPPRFSGLQFPNYSSELNVNALELDDSALYLCASSPWTGNTEAFFGQGTRLTVV.

The rearrangement links TRBV5-1 to TRBJ1-6; D is undetermined. V was shortened by 0 bases and J by 11 bases, with 12 bases between the two germline ends. This CDR3 has 14 residues. CDR1 is SGHRS, CDR2 YFSETQ, per germline. CDR3 DNA sequence: TGCGCCAGCAGCTTGGCCTTCGGGGAGGCACCCCTCCACTTT. It translates to CASSLAFGEAPLHF.

The chain links TRBV30 to TRBJ1-1; tentatively, D is TRBD1 (5 bases). This CDR3 has 12 amino acids. Trimming removed 0 bases at V and 7 bases at J, with 9 bases between. Germline V gene lookup returns CDR1 GTSNPN and CDR2 SVGIG (reference sequence). CDR3 sequence reads: CAWSVDIGEAFF. The CDR3 nucleotides read TGTGCCTGGAGTGTGGACATCGGTGAAGCTTTCTTT.

This clone is a singleton in its sample. The chain links TRBV30 to TRBJ1-1; D remains ambiguous. With 2 bases removed from V and 0 bases from J, the gap between germline ends came to 7 bases. Per the germline V gene, CDR1 is GTSNPN and CDR2 is SVGIG (reference sequence). The CDR3 totals 13 residues. This chain's CDR3 is CAWSSLLNTEAFF. CDR3 DNA sequence: TGTGCCTGGAGTTCTCTATTGAACACTGAAGCTTTCTTT.